This T cell receptor beta chain was profiled in a study of blood T cell repertoires in COVID-19. Whole-study context: COVID-19 samples, acute and convalescent, were from the United States, Italy and Spain. From T cells, B-cell-depleted T cells, or PBMCs came the material, which was cDNA or gDNA.

With 4 bases clipped from V and 6 bases from J, the junction kept 12 bases outside the gene matches. The germline V gene encodes CDR1 SGHRS and CDR2 YFSETQ. This CDR3 has 16 residues. Authors' processing steps: It was from reference gene primer amplification that nucleated cell counts were estimated. Clones were sequenced by immunoSEQ multiplex PCR, and TCRdb holds only the in-frame ones, with some missing. The DNA gave D and trimming, while V, J and clone size come from that table. The top ten clones hold about 3.3% of a sample with about 35,000 clones, about 80% of them seen once. Material: peripheral blood. This clonotype originated in a man over 45 with acute or convalescent COVID-19. The chain has TRBV5-1 and TRBJ2-2; 7 bases fit TRBD1. The chain's CDR3 is CASSRTTGAASGELFF. The CDR3 DNA follows: TGCGCCAGCAGCCGAACAACAGGGGCCGCGTCCGGGGAGCTGTTTTTT.